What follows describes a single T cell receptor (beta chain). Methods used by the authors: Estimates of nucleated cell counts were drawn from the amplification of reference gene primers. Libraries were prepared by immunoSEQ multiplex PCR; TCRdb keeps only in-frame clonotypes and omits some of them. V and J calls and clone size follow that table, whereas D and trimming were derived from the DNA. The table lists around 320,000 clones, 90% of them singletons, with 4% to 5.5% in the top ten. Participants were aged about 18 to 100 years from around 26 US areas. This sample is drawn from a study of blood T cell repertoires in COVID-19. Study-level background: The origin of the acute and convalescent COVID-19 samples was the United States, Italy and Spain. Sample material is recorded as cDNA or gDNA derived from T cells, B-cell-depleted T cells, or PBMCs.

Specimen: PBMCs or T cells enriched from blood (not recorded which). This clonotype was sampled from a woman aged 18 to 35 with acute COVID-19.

The CDR3 DNA reads as TGTGCCAGCAGTTTGACAGGGTTCAATCAGCCCCAGCATTTT. Translation: CASSLTGFNQPQHF. This chain links TRBV27 with TRBJ1-5, with TRBD1 matching 7 bases. With V trimmed by 3 bases and J by 3 bases, 2 bases remained unmatched. Germline V gene data show CDR1 as MNHEY and CDR2 as SMNVEV (reference sequence). The CDR3 sequence is 14 residues long.